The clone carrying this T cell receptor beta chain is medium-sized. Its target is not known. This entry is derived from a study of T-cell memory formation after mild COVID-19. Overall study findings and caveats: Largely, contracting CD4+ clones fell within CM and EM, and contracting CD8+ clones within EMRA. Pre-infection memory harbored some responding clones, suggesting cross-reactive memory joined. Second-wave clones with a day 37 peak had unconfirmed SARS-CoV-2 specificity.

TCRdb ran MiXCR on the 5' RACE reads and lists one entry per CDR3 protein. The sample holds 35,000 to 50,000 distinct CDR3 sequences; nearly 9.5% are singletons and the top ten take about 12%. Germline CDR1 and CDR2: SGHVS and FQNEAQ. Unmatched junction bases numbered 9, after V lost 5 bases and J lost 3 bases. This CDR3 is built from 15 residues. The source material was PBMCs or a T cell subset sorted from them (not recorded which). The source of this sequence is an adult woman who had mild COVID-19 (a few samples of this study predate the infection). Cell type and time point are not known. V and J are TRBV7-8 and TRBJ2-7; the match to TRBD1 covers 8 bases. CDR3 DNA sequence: TGTGCCAGCAGCAACCTGGCGGGACAGGTCTACGAGCAGTACTTC. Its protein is CASSNLAGQVYEQYF.